The next 8 T cell receptor beta chains were all read from a single sample in a study of neurological immune-mediated disorders. Via MiXCR, TCRdb re-called the 5' RACE reads, giving one row per CDR3 protein. This table has about 60,000 distinct CDR3 sequences, roughly 10% appearing once. The time point was: longitudinal time-point 2. The sample taken for sequencing was PBMCs. Receptors were obtained from a young man in good health.

This clonotype was recorded many times. The rearrangement joins TRBV20-1 to TRBJ1-1; unclear D gene. Germline assignment: CDR1 DFQATT and CDR2 SNEGSKA (reference sequence). Trimming removed 3 bases from V and 2 bases from J, with 13 bases in between. This CDR3 spans 14 amino acids. CDR3 nucleotide sequence: TGCAGTGCTAGCAAATCCTCTTCTAACACTGAAGCTTTCTTT. It is translated as CSASKSSSNTEAFF.

Of note for this clonotype: This could be a read error, since a much larger clone is one nucleotide away. This chain uses TRBV5-1 with TRBJ2-2; 8 bases line up with TRBD1. The trim removed 4 bases at V and 5 bases at J, leaving 10 bases unmatched. CDR1 and CDR2 from the germline V gene are SGHRS and YFSETQ. There are 16 residues in the CDR3. The CDR3 is CASSNGQGGKTGELFF. CDR3 DNA sequence: TGCGCCAGCAGCAACGGACAGGGCGGGAAAACCGGGGAGCTGTTTTTT.

As to this clonotype: One end of the junction fails to match germline, which may point to a read error. The chain recombines TRBV24-1 with TRBJ2-3, with no clear D. The germline V gene has CDR1 KGHDR and CDR2 SFDVKD. This CDR3 comprises 18 residues. CDR3 in DNA: TGTGCAACCAGTGATTCCCGGGCGAAGACGGAAACCACAGATACGCAGTATTTT. It codes for CATSDSRAKTETTDTQYF.

This clonotype was observed at least ten times. The chain links TRBV27 to TRBJ1-5, with D perhaps matching TRBD1 (5 bases). Germline CDR1 MNHEY, CDR2 SMNVEV (reference sequence). The CDR3 totals 15 residues. V lost 4 bases and J 1 base, leaving 11 bases between the germline ends. The CDR3 loop reads CASSSGTGSNQPQHF. The CDR3 DNA reads as TGTGCCAGCAGTTCCGGGACGGGCAGCAATCAGCCCCAGCATTTT.

This clonotype was detected ten times or more. The chain links TRBV3-1 to TRBJ2-3; TRBD2 is a possible D gene (6 bases). The CDR3 runs 16 residues. Germline V gives CDR1 LGHDT, CDR2 YNNKEL (reference sequence). The V gene lost 1 base and the J gene lost 3 bases, with 14 bases spanning the gap. For the CDR3, the DNA is TGTGCCAGCAGCCAAGTTGCGTCGGGAGCTACAGATACGCAGTATTTT. Translating gives CASSQVASGATDTQYF.

This clonotype showed up many times. This chain uses TRBV11-1 with TRBJ1-1, with D maybe TRBD1 (5 bases). The germline CDR1 and CDR2 sequences are SGHAT and FQDESV (reference sequence). CDR3 size: 16 residues. Trimming shortened V by 5 bases and J by 1 base, and 17 bases separated the two germline ends. Here the CDR3 DNA reads TGTGCCAGCAGCCCTCGGACAAACCTAGGGAACACTGAAGCTTTCTTT. Residues: CASSPRTNLGNTEAFF. Supplemented by reference TRBV11-1 and TRBJ1-1, the full variable domain reads EAEVAQSPRYKITEKSQAVAFWCDPISGHATLYWYRQILGQGPELLVQFQDESVVDDSQLPKDRFSAERLKGVDSTLKIQPAELGDSAMYLCASSPRTNLGNTEAFFGQGTRLTVV.

This clonotype was detected ten times or more. The DNA of the CDR3 is TGTGCCAGCAGCTTAAGAGCCGCGGGGCCGAACACCGGGGAGCTGTTTTTT. Protein sequence: CASSLRAAGPNTGELFF. J is TRBJ2-2 and V is TRBV7-2; tentatively, D is TRBD2 (6 bases). Deletions cut 2 bases from V and 0 bases from J, with 13 bases between. The germline V gene encodes CDR1 SGHTA and CDR2 FQGNSA. The CDR3 has 17 residues. Variable domain in full (rest from reference TRBV7-2 and TRBJ2-2): GAGVSQSPSNKVTEKGKDVELRCDPISGHTALYWYRQSLGQGLEFLIYFQGNSAPDKSGLPSDRFSAERTGGSVSTLTIQRTQQEDSAVYLCASSLRAAGPNTGELFFGEGSRLTVL.

This clonotype was recorded at least ten times. The gene calls are TRBV5-1 and TRBJ2-7, with D tentatively TRBD1 (6 bases). V was trimmed by 3 bases and J by 1 base, leaving 8 bases between them. Germline CDR1 reads SGHRS; CDR2 reads YFSETQ. CDR3 length: 13 amino acids. CDR3: CASSWDNSYEQYF. CDR3 coding DNA: TGCGCCAGCAGCTGGGACAATTCCTACGAGCAGTACTTC. Based on the CDR3 plus reference TRBV5-1 and TRBJ2-7, the full variable domain is KAGVTQTPRYLIKTRGQQVTLSCSPISGHRSVSWYQQTPGQGLQFLFEYFSETQRNKGNFPGRFSGRQFSNSRSEMNVSTLELGDSALYLCASSWDNSYEQYFGPGTRLTVT.